This TCR beta chain stems from a study of blood T cell repertoires in COVID-19 (TCRdb year 2020). For the study in its entirety: Samples covering the acute and convalescent phases of COVID-19 were provided by collaborators in the United States, Italy and Spain. Deeply sampled blood TCRbeta repertoires from subjects exposed to, actively infected with, or recovered from COVID-19 were included in the dataset. The prospective study material was composed of cDNA or gDNA derived from T cells, B-cell-depleted T cells, or PBMCs. Nearly every sample came with metadata listing a de-identified subject ID, COVID-19 status, age in years and sex. The repertoires were released in a freely available public database meant as a resource for research on the immune response to SARS-CoV-2. HLA class I and class II types, where available, came from metadata supplied by the sample provider rather than from assay-based typing. Samples came from the ongoing ImmuneRACE study (first 160 participants) plus 1,254 subjects from 6 global collaborators. Study-wide conclusions, independent of this receptor: The quantity of clinical and demographic metadata differed by source and by participant and was supplied without curation.

Cut back by 5 bases and 1 base, the V and J ends lie 12 bases apart. The germline V gene encodes CDR1 LNHDA and CDR2 SQIVND (reference sequence). From the cysteine up to the phenylalanine, the CDR3 has a length of 15 residues. Solely the CDR3 DNA is kept, with 45 bases framed from the first base. The collaborating institutions used their own protocols to collect whole blood in K2EDTA tubes. For TCRbeta analysis, collaborators shipped samples as frozen whole blood, isolated PBMCs, or DNA extracted from either of those sample types. TCRbeta CDR3 regions were amplified from genomic DNA using the immunoSEQ Assay, a bias-controlled multiplex PCR. In the paper's pipeline: Nucleated cell counts per sample were estimated from amplification of reference gene primers within the assay. To quantify the absolute abundance of each unique TCRbeta CDR3 rearrangement, sequence reads were collapsed and filtered. For each sample, productive Simpson clonality was calculated by taking the square root of Simpson's diversity index across productive rearrangements. The immuneACCESS repertoire file appears here via TCRdb, limited to in-frame rearrangements. These files lack a portion of the clones; in checked studies, under half of the deficit traces to unresolved V genes, and the cause of the others is not known. That table supplies the V and J calls and clone size; D and trimming were determined from the DNA. In this sample the table shows hundreds of thousands of clones, 80% to 90% of which occur a single time. Around 1.2% of the sample is held by the ten biggest clonotypes.

This clone was seen just once. The antigen this receptor binds is unknown. No base qualities exist here, and no much larger clone lies one base off it. In this chain, TRBV19 is recombined with TRBJ1-5; TRBD1 is perhaps the D gene, given 5 matching bases. This sequence originates from a man aged 35 to 55 with acute or convalescent COVID-19. The sequenced material came from peripheral blood. The CDR3 has the sequence CASSGQILSNQPQHF. The nucleotide sequence is TGTGCCAGTAGTGGACAAATTCTGAGCAATCAGCCCCAGCATTTT.